Listed below are T cell receptor beta chains from one sample, sequenced in a study of T cell responses to AZD1222 COVID-19 vaccine. Measured with immunoSEQ multiplex PCR; TCRdb has only the in-frame clones, and not every one. This table holds about 150,000 clones, around 89% found once. The starting material was peripheral blood, obtained on day 0 of MenACWY control vaccination. All receptors come from an adult in good health. CDR3s include the opening cysteine and the closing phenylalanine or tryptophan. A D gene is named only where the DNA matches it firmly. A clone size is listed for some rows: how often the clone was seen (once, few, many), or a class if it is expanded.

CDR3aa	CDR3nt	j_gene	d_gene	abundance	v_gene
CASTASMGRNYGYTF	TGTGCCAGTACCGCCTCGATGGGTCGAAACTATGGCTACACCTTC	TRBJ1-2	-	-	TRBV19
CASSLAGEQFF	TGTGCCAGCAGCCTGGCGGGTGAGCAGTTCTTC	TRBJ2-1	-	-	TRBV3-1/TRBV3-2
CASSYSGTGEETQYF	TGTGCCAGCAGTTACTCCGGGACAGGGGAAGAGACCCAGTACTTC	TRBJ2-5	TRBD1	-	TRBV6-5
CASSLGGIPNYGYTF	TGCGCCAGCAGCTTGGGGGGGATTCCTAACTATGGCTACACCTTC	TRBJ1-2	-	-	TRBV5-1
CASSPGRMNTEAFF	TGTGCCAGCAGCCCCGGGCGCATGAACACTGAAGCTTTCTTT	TRBJ1-1	-	once	TRBV11-3
CASSVVGGGSTDTQYF	TGTGCCAGCAGCGTAGTCGGGGGCGGCAGCACAGATACGCAGTATTTT	TRBJ2-3	-	-	TRBV9
CASSALYGYTF	TGTGCCAGTAGTGCCTTATATGGCTACACCTTC	TRBJ1-2	-	-	TRBV19
CASSEGRGSYEQYF	TGTGCCAGCTCGGAAGGCAGGGGGTCCTACGAGCAGTACTTC	TRBJ2-7	TRBD1	-	TRBV18
CASSLLGGNTGELFF	TGTGCCAGCAGCCTCCTCGGGGGGAACACCGGGGAGCTGTTTTTT	TRBJ2-2	-	-	TRBV7-2
CSASPTQGNTIYF	TGCAGTGCTAGTCCCACTCAGGGGAACACCATATATTTT	TRBJ1-3	-	once	TRBV20-1
CATSRAARSSGANVLTF	TGTGCCACCAGCAGAGCGGCTAGGAGCTCTGGGGCCAACGTCCTGACTTTC	TRBJ2-6	-	-	TRBV15
CSVEGTDRSSYF	TGCAGCGTTGAGGGGACGGACAGATCCTCGTACTTC	TRBJ2-7	-	-	TRBV29-1
CASSPGGTASNQPQHF	TGCGCCAGCAGCCCGGGAGGGACAGCTAGCAATCAGCCCCAGCATTTT	TRBJ1-5	TRBD1	-	TRBV5-1
CASSISGTAGELFF	TGTGCCAGTAGTATCTCAGGGACGGCCGGGGAGCTGTTTTTT	TRBJ2-2	-	-	TRBV19
CASSTWQAQSTEAFF	TGTGCCAGCAGCACCTGGCAGGCCCAGTCCACTGAAGCTTTCTTT	TRBJ1-1	-	-	TRBV5-8
CAWSGEAGLYGYTF	TGTGCCTGGAGTGGCGAGGCGGGGTTATATGGCTACACCTTC	TRBJ1-2	-	-	TRBV30
CASSEGPGGYYGYTF	TGTGCCAGCAGTGAAGGTCCAGGGGGCTACTATGGCTACACCTTC	TRBJ1-2	TRBD1	many	TRBV2
CASTHRTSGSYEQFF	TGTGCCAGCACCCACCGGACTAGCGGGTCCTATGAGCAGTTCTTC	TRBJ2-1	TRBD2	-	TRBV5-4
CATSDFRGTDTQYF	TGTGCCACCAGTGATTTTCGTGGGACAGATACGCAGTATTTT	TRBJ2-3	-	-	TRBV24-1
CASRGSGRAKNEQFF	TGTGCCAGCAGGGGGAGCGGGAGGGCTAAAAATGAGCAGTTCTTC	TRBJ2-1	TRBD2	-	TRBV28
CASSVRGNYGYTF	TGTGCCAGCAGCGTGAGGGGTAACTATGGCTACACCTTC	TRBJ1-2	-	-	TRBV9
CASNNNADTQYF	TGTGCCAGCAACAATAACGCAGATACGCAGTATTTT	TRBJ2-3	-	-	TRBV12-3/TRBV12-4
CASSPGTSGQPSTDTQYF	TGCGCCAGCAGCCCTGGGACTAGCGGACAACCTAGCACAGATACGCAGTATTTT	TRBJ2-3	TRBD2	-	TRBV5-1
CASRTGRHYGYTF	TGTGCCAGTAGGACAGGGAGGCACTATGGCTACACCTTC	TRBJ1-2	TRBD1	-	TRBV19
CATSRVNQPQHF	TGTGCCACCAGCAGAGTTAATCAGCCCCAGCATTTT	TRBJ1-5	-	-	TRBV15
CASSQDRGLNEQYF	TGCGCCAGCAGCCAAGATCGGGGGCTCAACGAGCAGTACTTC	TRBJ2-7	-	-	TRBV4-3
CASSLPGSRNSPLHF	TGTGCCAGCAGCTTGCCGGGGTCCAGGAATTCACCCCTCCACTTT	TRBJ1-6	-	-	TRBV5-6
CASSRTANEKLFF	TGTGCCAGCAGCCGGACGGCAAATGAAAAACTGTTTTTT	TRBJ1-4	-	-	TRBV7-9
CATRGVGETQYF	TGTGCCACCAGGGGAGTTGGTGAGACCCAGTACTTC	TRBJ2-5	-	-	TRBV24-1
CASSDLGGNQPQHF	TGTGCCAGCAGTGACCTCGGAGGCAATCAGCCCCAGCATTTT	TRBJ1-5	-	-	TRBV2
CASSPPGGNTGELFF	TGTGCCAGCAGCCCCCCGGGGGGTAACACCGGGGAGCTGTTTTTT	TRBJ2-2	TRBD2	-	TRBV7-3
CASLTGSGANVLTF	TGTGCCAGTTTAACAGGCTCTGGGGCCAACGTCCTGACTTTC	TRBJ2-6	-	once	TRBV28
CASSSFRGPNEKLFF	TGTGCCAGCAGTTCCTTCAGGGGGCCCAATGAAAAACTGTTTTTT	TRBJ1-4	TRBD1	once	TRBV27
CASSQAGGGGYTF	TGTGCCAGCAGCCAAGCCGGGGGCGGCGGCTACACCTTC	TRBJ1-2	-	-	TRBV3-1/TRBV3-2
CASSYPGGRTEAFF	TGTGCCAGCAGTTACCCAGGGGGTCGAACTGAAGCTTTCTTT	TRBJ1-1	TRBD1	-	TRBV6-6
CASSISPRNEQFF	TGTGCCAGCAGTATTTCACCGCGTAATGAGCAGTTCTTC	TRBJ2-1	-	-	TRBV12-3/TRBV12-4
CASSYGLNSGNTIYF	TGTGCCAGCAGTTACGGACTGAACTCTGGAAACACCATATATTTT	TRBJ1-3	-	once	TRBV6-5
CAGEKGQGGTYNEQFF	TGTGCCGGGGAAAAAGGACAGGGGGGGACCTACAATGAGCAGTTCTTC	TRBJ2-1	TRBD1	-	TRBV5-8
CSVERDRNTEAFF	TGCAGCGTTGAACGGGACAGGAACACTGAAGCTTTCTTT	TRBJ1-1	TRBD1	-	TRBV29-1
CASSFGLAGTQYF	TGTGCCAGCAGTTTCGGACTAGCGGGGACCCAGTACTTC	TRBJ2-5	TRBD2	-	TRBV6-2/TRBV6-3
CASSRRTSVLNEQFF	TGTGCCAGCAGCAGACGGACTAGCGTGTTGAATGAGCAGTTCTTC	TRBJ2-1	TRBD2	-	TRBV7-6
CASSLRGTVYGYTF	TGTGCCAGCAGCCTCCGGGGGACCGTGTATGGCTACACCTTC	TRBJ1-2	-	-	TRBV6-5
CASSPGTGRLGYGYTF	TGTGCCAGTAGTCCCGGGACAGGGCGTCTTGGCTATGGCTACACCTTC	TRBJ1-2	TRBD1	-	TRBV19
CASGRGETEAFF	TGTGCCAGCGGGAGGGGCGAGACTGAAGCTTTCTTT	TRBJ1-1	-	-	TRBV6-5
CASSFASGGEQFF	TGTGCCAGCAGTTTCGCTAGCGGTGGTGAGCAGTTCTTC	TRBJ2-1	TRBD2	-	TRBV12-3/TRBV12-4